This entry features one TCR beta chain sequence. With 3 bases clipped from V and 9 bases from J, the junction kept 7 bases outside the gene matches. CDR3 length: 14 residues. CDR1 is LGHDT and CDR2 is YNNKEL in the germline V gene (reference sequence). The sample is drawn from a study of blood T cell repertoires in COVID-19. About the research overall: The United States, Italy and Spain provided the acute and convalescent COVID-19 samples. T cells, B-cell-depleted T cells, or PBMCs provided the cDNA or gDNA that served as material.

Original handling: Amplifying reference gene primers gave estimates of nucleated cell counts. Sequencing was performed with immunoSEQ multiplex PCR; in TCRdb, only in-frame clones are kept and a portion is missing. Clone size and the V and J calls come from that table; the DNA yielded D and trimming. The sample lists under 200,000 clones; under 85% were seen once. Sequencing was performed on peripheral blood. The chain links TRBV3-1 (or the pseudogene TRBV3-2) to TRBJ2-1, with TRBD2 matching over 8 bases. This sequence was found in a man aged 55 to 69 who had recovered from COVID-19. CDR3 coding DNA: TGTGCCAGCAGCCAGGAGACTAGCGCGTCTGAGCAGTTCTTC. Encoded protein: CASSQETSASEQFF.